The source of this TCR beta chain is a study of T cells in Graves' hyperthyroidism and ophthalmopathy. Study results and limitations: Also found in blood were most expanded thyroid clonotypes above 0.001.

In germline, CDR1 is KGHDR, CDR2 SFDVKD. This CDR3 region has 18 residues. Trimming shortened V by 1 base and J by 1 base, and 15 bases separated the two germline ends. The TCR beta CDR3 regions underwent amplification using RNA transcripts as the source. Carried out on the TCR CDR3, a first-round RT-PCR used the HTBI primer set. TCRdb called the multiplex PCR reads again in MiXCR, with one record for every CDR3 protein. The profile shows 460,000 or so distinct CDR3 sequences, about an eighth of them singletons. For the diagnoses, clinical symptoms, serum thyroxine and TRAb, thyroid ultrasound and orbital computed tomography were used. The PBMCs were taken from roughly 9.3 ml of fresh peripheral blood. This clonotype was detected only a few times. No antigen is known for it.

Sequenced sample: blood. This TCR derives from a woman younger than 35 with Graves' hyperthyroidism. The chain employs TRBV24-1 and TRBJ2-2; TRBD1 might be the D (6 bases). Here the CDR3 DNA reads TGTGCCACCAGTGATTTACTACAGGGCTCATGGAACACCGGGGAGCTGTTTTTT. Protein sequence: CATSDLLQGSWNTGELFF.